The sequence of this T cell receptor (beta chain) was determined in a study of CD8 T cells in Susac syndrome. Study as a whole: Patients with Susac syndrome were, at the time of blood collection, therapy-naive, maintained on corticosteroids, or maintained on intravenous immunoglobulin alone.

J was trimmed by 5 bases and V by 6 bases; bases with no gene match: 3. The CDR3 contains 13 residues. A quantity of roughly 0.5 to 1 ug RNA underwent reverse transcription using random hexamers. TCRdb re-called the immunoSEQ multiplex PCR reads through MiXCR, storing one row per CDR3 protein. The sample shows 95,000 to 150,000 distinct CDR3 sequences, just under 95% of them seen only once. This clonotype was sampled from a human donor with Susac syndrome. The sequencing sample was made of CD8+ T cells from PBMCs. The genes are TRBV12-3 or TRBV12-4 and TRBJ2-4; 8 bases are a match to TRBD1. The CDR3 DNA sequence: TGTGCCAGCAGACCGGGACAGGAAAACATTCAGTACTTC. It encodes CASRPGQENIQYF.